The 10 T cell receptor beta chains listed next were all sequenced from one sample in a study of T cells in Graves' hyperthyroidism and ophthalmopathy. Researchers amplified the TCR beta CDR3 regions from RNA transcripts. First-round RT-PCR with HTBI primers amplified the TCR CDR3 region. TCRdb re-analysed the multiplex PCR reads in MiXCR, keeping a single row per CDR3 protein. The table includes some 490,000 distinct CDR3 sequences, around a fifth detected once. The specimen sequenced was blood. Source of these receptors: a woman aged 70 to 79 with Graves' ophthalmopathy.

The rearrangement joins TRBV12-3 or TRBV12-4 to TRBJ2-2, with a possible D match to TRBD2 (5 bases). V shed 2 bases and J shed 4 bases, with 14 bases lying between them. The CDR3 consists of 16 residues. As DNA, the CDR3 is TGTGCCAGCAGTTTATTTCCGTCCCGGGGCACCGGGGAGCTGTTTTTT. It is translated as CASSLFPSRGTGELFF.

The chain carries TRBV4-1 and TRBJ1-2; D is perhaps TRBD1 (6 bases). Between the trimmed V and J ends, which lost 5 bases and 3 bases, there was a span of 16 bases. Per the germline V gene, CDR1 is MGHRA and CDR2 is YSYEKL. The CDR3 length is 15 residues. CDR3 region: CASSKMMAGDYGYTF. Here the CDR3 DNA reads TGCGCCAGCAGCAAGATGATGGCAGGGGACTATGGCTACACCTTC.

This clonotype was seen many times. The V call is TRBV20-1, the J call TRBJ1-5, with D possibly matching TRBD1 (5 bases). The CDR3 covers 13 residues. CDR1 is DFQATT and CDR2 is SNEGSKA in the germline V gene (reference sequence). V shed 3 bases and J shed 4 bases, with 10 bases lying between them. The CDR3 loop reads CSARGGTNQPQHF. The CDR3 DNA reads as TGCAGTGCTAGGGGGGGGACGAATCAGCCCCAGCATTTT.

The chain carries TRBV7-2 and TRBJ2-5; D remains ambiguous. Trimming pared 4 bases from V and 5 bases from J, leaving 14 bases between. Germline CDR1 and CDR2: SGHTA and FQGNSA. The CDR3 sequence is 14 residues long. The CDR3 reads CASSSFGPRETQYF. The CDR3, as DNA: TGTGCCAGCAGCTCGTTCGGGCCCCGGGAGACCCAGTACTTC. Filled out from reference TRBV7-2 and TRBJ2-5, the complete variable domain reads GAGVSQSPSNKVTEKGKDVELRCDPISGHTALYWYRQSLGQGLEFLIYFQGNSAPDKSGLPSDRFSAERTGGSVSTLTIQRTQQEDSAVYLCASSSFGPRETQYFGPGTRLLVL.

J is TRBJ1-2 and V is TRBV6-1; D call uncertain. Germline V lookup: CDR1 MNHNS, CDR2 SASEGT. V was trimmed by 2 bases and J by 0 bases, leaving 16 bases between them. The CDR3 covers 17 residues. This CDR3 reads CASSERAFWETNYGYTF. The CDR3, as DNA: TGTGCCAGCAGTGAAAGGGCATTTTGGGAAACTAACTATGGCTACACCTTC.

The V call is TRBV5-1, the J call TRBJ1-1, with 7 bases aligning to TRBD1. Germline V CDR1 and CDR2: SGHRS, YFSETQ. J gave up 11 bases and V 3 bases, and 10 bases lay outside the gene matches. The CDR3 has 13 amino acids. CDR3 in amino acids: CASSSAPDRDAFF. The CDR3, as DNA: TGCGCCAGCAGCTCGGCTCCAGACAGGGATGCTTTCTTT.

This clonotype came up many times. The chain carries TRBV6-1 and TRBJ1-1, with 10 nucleotides matching TRBD1. The V segment lost 5 bases and the J segment 3 bases; nucleotides outside the gene matches: 12. The CDR3 is made up of 17 amino acids. CDR1 and CDR2 (germline): MNHNS, SASEGT. CDR3 protein: CASSYDFTGTGDTEAFF. The CDR3 DNA is TGTGCCAGCAGTTACGATTTCACCGGGACAGGGGACACTGAAGCTTTCTTT.

This clonotype appeared a few times. The CDR3 here is CASSIWGAPGPAFF. CDR3 in DNA: TGTGCCAGTAGTATATGGGGGGCGCCGGGACCAGCTTTCTTT. This chain links TRBV19 with TRBJ1-1; possible D gene TRBD1, 6 bases. The CDR3 runs to 14 residues. V was pared by 2 bases and J by 10 bases, with 17 bases between. The germline gives CDR1 LNHDA, CDR2 SQIVND (reference sequence).

The chain recombines TRBV5-4 with TRBJ2-1; D gene ambiguous. The CDR3 is made up of 11 amino acids. CDR1 SGHNT and CDR2 YYREEE come from the germline V gene (reference sequence). The V end lost 4 bases, the J end lost 8 bases, and 7 bases lay between the germline ends. CDR3 nucleotides: TGTGCCAGCAGCCTAGACGATGAGCAGTTCTTC. It encodes CASSLDDEQFF.

This sequence joins TRBV5-4 and TRBJ1-2; 9 bases agree with TRBD1. V lost 2 bases, J lost 5 bases, and 10 bases stayed unmatched. The CDR3 has 16 amino acids. CDR1 and CDR2 (germline): SGHNT, YYREEE (reference sequence). The DNA for the CDR3 is TGTGCCAGCAGCTTACTACAGGGGGCGTTCCCTTATGGCTACACCTTC. This gives the protein CASSLLQGAFPYGYTF.